This record concerns one T cell receptor (beta chain) sequence. This receptor's antigen is unknown. No much larger clonotype is one base removed from it; base qualities were not supplied. The CDR3 sequence holds 12 residues, the cysteine and phenylalanine included. The kept DNA is CDR3 alone, 36 bases in frame from the first base. V is cut by 8 bases and J by 4 bases, and the space between the germline ends is 13 bases. Reading the germline V gene gives CDR1 SQVTM and CDR2 ANQGSEA. The source of the sample is a study of blood T cells in healthy people across ages (dated by TCRdb to about 2015). Regarding the study in general: Template switching captured roughly one uniquely barcoded TCR beta cDNA molecule per two T cells in model experiments. Age-related changes in TCR beta repertoire diversity were measured in the study by deep sequencing normalized with unique cDNA molecular identifiers. Four age groups were formed from the donors: young (average 16 years), middle-aged (approximately 40), aged (62) and long-lived (less than 85). For two donors (one aged 18 to 29 and one aged 80 or older), the study analyzed two additional independent replicas of 1 million unique cDNA reads from the same blood draw. Paper-wide results and their limitations: Estimates of total diversity from one million sequenced T cells were regarded as lower bounds and underestimates. A strong correlation was found between observed TCR beta diversity and the percentage of naive T cells measured by flow cytometry. The CMV infection status of donors was not known, potentially confounding age-related changes in expanded clonotypes. Compared with the aged group, more naive CD4+ T cells, fewer expanded clones and increased TCR diversity were shown by the long-lived group, suggesting age selection. Bulk unsorted PBMC profiling prevented conclusive comparison of naive and antigen-experienced compartments. As age increased, observed TCR beta diversity per million T cells dropped in a roughly linear way, and a significant reduction was already evident by age 40.

The roughly 42 donors, aged about 6 to 95 years, were systemically healthy Caucasian individuals from Russia. Approximately 9.7 milliliters of peripheral blood were drawn from each donor into EDTA-treated Vacutainer tubes. Ficoll-Paque density-gradient centrifugation was used to isolate PBMCs, with at least 7 million obtained per sample. Trizol reagent was used to extract total RNA from PBMCs, with at least 6 micrograms per sample. For every donor, flow cytometry on a PBMC aliquot measured the percentage of naive CD45RAhigh/CD27high T cells. The receptor library was made with 5' RACE. Sequencing took place on an Illumina HiSeq 2500. A second roughly 6 to 12 cycle PCR used a sample-barcoded 5' primer and a J-beta primer mix. A unique molecular identifier was introduced onto each TCR beta cDNA molecule by a template-switch 5' adaptor carrying 12 random nucleotides. Each sample yielded at least 2.5 million CDR3-containing paired-end reads. First-strand cDNA was synthesized from all RNA with the Mint cDNA synthesis kit, primed by a TRBC-specific oligonucleotide. Following uracil-DNA glycosylase treatment, all cDNA underwent a first 18-cycle PCR with the universal primers M1SS and BC2_uni_R. Regarding the original processing steps: Normalization of each sample was performed by random selection of 1 million high-quality reads, each carrying a distinct molecular identifier. Reads with shared molecular identifiers were discarded instead of being binned into consensus sequences. MiTCR, with a Q25 quality threshold and the strictest error-elimination algorithm, was used for CDR3 identification, clonotype clustering and error correction. A nonparametric unseen species model with Euler transformation was used to estimate lower-bound total TCR beta diversity. TCRdb trimmed the raw reads at Q25, called clones with MiXCR and kept productive beta chains. All rows with the same CDR3 protein become a single entry with the most common DNA and genes. The V and J calls here are based on TCRdb, not the publication. Across this sample there are roughly 1,000,000 distinct CDR3 sequences, with around 25% seen only once. Of the sample, approximately 0.71% falls within the top ten clones.

These data also featured in a second study, about T cells of mothers and their children. As that second paper reports: Donors were nine systemically healthy Caucasian individuals: three mothers and their six children. cDNA synthesis used all of the extracted RNA, with around 1.5 ug of RNA in each 15 ul reaction. In the second PCR, the M1S primer introduced both the sample barcodes and 2-4 random nucleotides. Each mother yielded over 8.5 million TCR beta CDR3 reads and each child 3 million to 3.5 million reads. In both related and unrelated pairs, thymic selection shapes the output of TCR recombination in a similar way, with inherited differences having only a minor effect. Related mother-child pairs always showed normalized repertoire overlap that was slightly higher than in unrelated mother-child pairs, though the difference was never significant. With a sensitivity of 90 to 100 clones per million clonotypes, no persistent microchimeric T cell clones were detected. In the study, deep NGS was used to compare the TCR beta repertoires of mothers and children, and features distinguishing related mother-child pairs from unrelated individuals were sought. The mean age was approximately 41 +/- 4 years for the mothers and around 10 +/- 4 years for the children. After adapter ligation with NEBNext reagents, the libraries were sequenced on Illumina HiSeq 2000 with 100+100 nt paired-end reads. To avoid cross-contamination, the mother libraries and the child libraries were prepared a month apart and sequenced in separate runs. For each donor, somewhere between 500,000 and 2,000,000 distinct TCR beta clonotypes were identified. Naive TCR beta clonotypes were estimated from low-frequency clonotypes matched to each donor's FACS-determined naive share, without sorting.

The receptor chain draws on TRBV29-1 and TRBJ2-3; the D gene lacks a confident call. Input material: blood. The receptor was derived from a girl aged 2 to 10 in good health. CDR3 loop: CSIKEGPDTQYF. The sequenced DNA is TGCAGCATCAAGGAAGGCCCAGATACGCAGTATTTT.